This T cell receptor (beta chain) was recovered during a study of blood T cell repertoires in COVID-19 (dated by TCRdb to the early 2020s). With regard to the full study: Samples from collaborators originated in the United States, Italy and Spain and spanned both the acute and convalescent phases of COVID-19. The prospective study material was composed of cDNA or gDNA derived from T cells, B-cell-depleted T cells, or PBMCs. Deeply sampled blood TCRbeta repertoires from subjects exposed to, actively infected with, or recovered from COVID-19 were included in the dataset. The repertoires were released in a freely available public database meant as a resource for research on the immune response to SARS-CoV-2. The samples were drawn from the first 160 participants of the ongoing ImmuneRACE study and from more than 1,000 subjects provided by 6 global collaborators. Sample metadata almost always included a de-identified subject ID, COVID-19 status, age in years and sex. Where HLA class I and class II types were available, the types were taken from metadata supplied by the sample provider, not from assay-based typing. The paper as a whole reports these results and caveats: Clinical and demographic metadata were provided uncurated, with the amount varying by source and participant.

TCRbeta CDR3 regions were amplified from genomic DNA by means of the immunoSEQ Assay, a bias-controlled multiplex PCR. On the authors' methods: Within the assay, amplification of reference gene primers was used to estimate how many nucleated cells each sample contained. Sequence reads were collapsed and filtered to measure the absolute abundance of every unique TCRbeta CDR3 rearrangement. For each sample, productive Simpson clonality was calculated as the square root of Simpson's diversity index across productive rearrangements. The immuneACCESS repertoire file appears here via TCRdb, limited to in-frame rearrangements. These files lack a portion of the clones; in checked studies, under half of the deficit traces to unresolved V genes, and the cause of the others is not known. V, J and clone size derive from that table, while D and trimming were established from the DNA sequence. The sample table lists about 270,000 clones, over 70% of them with a count of one. The top ten hold approximately 6% of the sample.

For this clone: The clone's antigen remains unknown. The input lacks base qualities; no much larger clone sits a single base away.

V is reduced by 3 bases and J by 5 bases, leaving a spacing of 7 bases between them. The CDR1 and CDR2 encoded by the germline V gene are MNHNS and SASEGT. The CDR3 runs 12 residues from the cysteine to the phenylalanine. The kept DNA is CDR3 alone, 36 bases in frame from the first base. Collaborating institutions collected whole blood in K2EDTA tubes following their own protocols. Collaborator samples were shipped for TCRbeta analysis as frozen whole blood, isolated PBMCs, or DNA extracted from either sample type. Sample: peripheral blood. This TCR was sampled from a man at least 80 years old with acute or convalescent COVID-19. This chain is built from TRBV6-1 and TRBJ1-2, with no reliable assignment of the D segment. The CDR3: CASSDTEYGYTF. The sequenced DNA is TGTGCCAGCAGTGATACAGAATATGGCTACACCTTC.